This entry lists 19 T cell receptor delta chains sequenced from one sample in a study of gamma-delta chains in newborns, infants, children. TCRdb applied CATT to the reads for clone calling. The sample contains about 4,100 delta-chain clones, roughly 0.53% of which appear only once. The sequencing input was blood. The origin of the receptors is a child who was a newborn, infant or young child, either healthy, febrile or measles-vaccinated (not recorded which).

This clone was counted a few times. TCRdb's listed protein matches a much larger clone and diverges from this DNA's translation at residue 12, likely through a read error; the protein shown comes from the DNA. The chain carries TRDV2 and TRDJ3, with 9 nucleotides matching TRDD3. From germline, CDR1 is GEAIGNYY and CDR2 EKD. This CDR3 has 18 amino acids. CDR3: CACDTWGIKSWNTRQMFF. The CDR3 bases are TGTGCCTGTGACACCTGGGGGATAAAGTCCTGGAACACCCGACAGATGTTTTTC.

This clone has more than one count but fewer than ten. TCRdb's protein, taken from a much larger clone, differs from this DNA's translation at residue 5, likely owing to a read error; the protein displayed comes from the DNA. As DNA, the CDR3 is TGTGCCTGTGACCTTACTGGGGGGTCCTGGGACACCCGACAGATGTTTTTC. Translated: CACDLTGGSWDTRQMFF. The chain carries TRDV2 and TRDJ3; TRDD3 matches at 8 bases. The V gene end was trimmed by 3 bases and the J gene end by 1 base; junction bases not matched to a gene: 4. CDR3 size: 17 residues. Germline V gives CDR1 GEAIGNYY, CDR2 EKD.

The table lists this clone with a few counts. Just one base apart from a much larger clone, this may be a read error. This sample includes further DNA sequences coding for the same CDR3. The chain joins TRDV2 to TRDJ3, with TRDD3 identical over 13 bases. This CDR3 contains 20 residues. From germline, CDR1 is GEAIGNYY and CDR2 EKD. The CDR3 spells CACDKVLGDTFSWDTRQMFF. The CDR3 DNA is TGTGCCTGTGACAAAGTACTGGGGGATACGTTCTCCTGGGACACCCGGCAGATGTTTTTC.

A remark on this clone: This may be a read error, as it is one base from a much larger clone. Within the sample, other DNA sequences also encode this same CDR3. V and J are TRDV2 and TRDJ3; D is perhaps TRDD3 (5 bases). The CDR3 extends over 17 amino acids. The germline V gene has CDR1 GEAIGNYY and CDR2 EKD. CDR3 protein: CACDTWGPSWDTRQMFF. The CDR3 region has the DNA TGTGCCTGTGACACCTGGGGACCCTCCTGGGACACCCGACAGATGTTTTTT.

This clone has more than one count but fewer than ten. The TCRdb protein comes from a much larger clone and disagrees with this DNA's translation at residue 14, likely due to a read error; the protein given here is derived from the DNA. The chain has TRDV2 and TRDJ3; D is possibly TRDD3 (5 bases). The CDR3 length is 16 residues. In germline, CDR1 is GEAIGNYY, CDR2 EKD. In DNA form, the CDR3 reads TGTGCCTGTGACTCGCTCAGCTCCTGGGACACCCGACAGACGTTTTTC. Translating gives CACDSLSSWDTRQTFF.

This clone was observed a handful of times. The TCRdb protein comes from a much larger clone and disagrees with this DNA's translation at residue 14, likely due to a read error; the protein given here is derived from the DNA. The gene calls are TRDV2 and TRDJ3; 9 bases line up with TRDD3. The germline V gene encodes CDR1 GEAIGNYY and CDR2 EKD. The CDR3 has 20 amino acids. CDR3 region: CACDTWAGGSGTWGTRQMFF. The CDR3 DNA sequence: TGTGCCTGTGACACGTGGGCTGGGGGATCCGGCACCTGGGGCACCCGACAGATGTTTTTC.

Points on this clone: This likely reflects a read error, since a far larger clone is one base away. The identical CDR3 is also encoded by other nucleotide sequences in the sample. The chain joins TRDV2 to TRDJ2; no reliable D call. V was clipped by 0 bases and J by 2 bases, with 12 bases between them. The CDR3 extends over 16 amino acids. Germline V gene sequence: CDR1 GEAIGNYY, CDR2 EKD. CDR3: CACDTVGGDLTAQLFF. In DNA, the CDR3 is TGTGCCTGTGACACCGTAGGAGGAGACTTGACAGCACAACTCTTCTTT.

About this clone: The protein given by TCRdb reflects a much larger clone and differs at residue 4 from this DNA's translation, likely from a read error; the protein shown is the DNA's translation. Within the sample, other DNA sequences also encode this same CDR3. The rearrangement links TRDV2 to TRDJ3; the match to TRDD3 covers 8 bases. Germline V CDR1 and CDR2: GEAIGNYY, EKD. The CDR3 has 18 amino acids. The CDR3 sequence is CACGTWDTGSWDTRQMFF. Here the CDR3 DNA reads TGTGCCTGTGGCACCTGGGATACGGGATCCTGGGACACCCGACAGATGTTTTTC.

In this sample, this clone turned up a few times. A read error may be the cause here, since a much bigger clone is one base away. Other nucleotide sequences in the sample specify the same CDR3. The chain has TRDV3 and TRDJ3, with 7 bases lining up with TRDD3. Trimming cost V 3 bases and J 0 bases; bases outside gene matches: 8. Germline assignment: CDR1 TVYSNPD and CDR2 GDNSRS (reference sequence). The CDR3 has 17 residues. CDR3: CAFRIRRSSWDTRQMFF. CDR3 coding DNA: TGTGCCTTCAGGATACGCAGGAGCTCCTGGGACACCCGACAGATGTTTTTC.

Remarks on this clone: It is likely a read error: a sequence one base away is far more abundant. Different DNA sequences within this sample yield the same CDR3. The rearrangement links TRDV2 to TRDJ2, with 7 nucleotides matching TRDD3. Germline V gene data show CDR1 as GEAIGNYY and CDR2 as EKD. This CDR3 region has 13 residues. The CDR3 here is CACDTWGTAQLFF. CDR3 in DNA: TGTGCCTGTGACACCTGGGGGACAGCACAACTCTTCTTC.

This clone was counted a few times. Here the CDR3 DNA reads TGTGCCTGTGACACCGTGGGGGGATACGCCTTCAGCGGCTGGGACACCCGACAGATGTTTTTC. Its translation is CACDTVGGYAFSGWDTRQMFF. The J gene is TRDJ3, the V gene TRDV2, with TRDD3 matching 10 bases. The length of the CDR3 is 21 residues. Germline values: CDR1 GEAIGNYY, CDR2 EKD. Trimming cost V 0 bases and J 3 bases; bases outside gene matches: 13.

On this clone: This may come from a read error, since a much larger clone is one base off. Within the sample, other DNA sequences also encode this same CDR3. V gene TRDV2 combines with J gene TRDJ3; D not resolved. The germline V and J ends were trimmed by 3 bases and 4 bases, with 12 bases remaining between them. Germline V gene sequence: CDR1 GEAIGNYY, CDR2 EKD. The CDR3 spans 16 residues. The chain's CDR3 is CACDSLSSWDTRQMFF. CDR3 DNA: TGTGCCTGTGACTCGCTCAGCTCTTGGGACACCCGACAGATGTTTTTC.

As for this clone: The TCRdb protein comes from a much larger clone and disagrees with this DNA's translation at residue 14, likely due to a read error; the protein given here is derived from the DNA. The rearrangement links TRDV2 to TRDJ3, with 12 bases aligning to TRDD3. Germline-derived CDR1 and CDR2 are GEAIGNYY and EKD. CDR3 length: 18 amino acids. As DNA, the CDR3 is TGTGCCTGTGACACCGTACTGGGGGATACCTGGGACACCCTACAGATGTTTTTC. Translating it yields CACDTVLGDTWDTLQMFF.

This clone has a handful of counts. TCRdb's listed protein matches a much larger clone and diverges from this DNA's translation at residue 9, likely through a read error; the protein shown comes from the DNA. This same CDR3 is encoded by further DNA sequences in the sample. The rearrangement uses TRDV2 and TRDJ3; maybe TRDD3 (6 bases). The CDR3 has 16 amino acids. Germline CDR1 and CDR2: GEAIGNYY and EKD. The CDR3 spells CACDWGSSRDTRQMFF. The CDR3 coding sequence is TGTGCCTGTGACTGGGGATCCTCCCGGGACACCCGACAGATGTTTTTC.

Comment on this clone: TCRdb's protein for this DNA is that of a much larger clone and differs from the translation at residue 12, likely a read error; the protein shown is the DNA translation. The genes are TRDV1 and TRDJ3, with D possibly being TRDD3 (6 bases). Looked up from germline, CDR1 is TSWWSYY and CDR2 is QGS. The CDR3 consists of 19 residues. The CDR3 DNA sequence: TGTGCTCTTGGGGAAAGGGGAGGATACCACTCCCGGGACACCCGACAGATGTTTTTC. Residues: CALGERGGYHSRDTRQMFF.

Note on this clone: TCRdb pairs this DNA with a much larger clone's protein that differs at residue 10, likely a read error; the protein shown was translated from the DNA. The rearrangement links TRDV2 to TRDJ3; 12 bases are a match to TRDD3. V dropped 2 bases and J dropped 0; count of bases not matched to a gene: 4. Germline V gives CDR1 GEAIGNYY, CDR2 EKD. This CDR3 is built from 19 residues. The CDR3 nucleotides read TGTGCCTGTGACAATACTGGGGGATACATCTCCTGGGACACCCGACAGATGTTTTTC. Amino acid sequence: CACDNTGGYISWDTRQMFF.

This clone counts as large. This specimen includes other DNA sequences encoding the same CDR3. V gene TRDV2 combines with J gene TRDJ3; TRDD3 agrees at 10 bases. Looked up from germline, CDR1 is GEAIGNYY and CDR2 is EKD. The trim removed 3 bases at V and 0 bases at J, leaving 4 bases unmatched. The length of the CDR3 is 18 residues. Written as DNA, the CDR3 is TGTGCCTGTGACGTACTGGGGGATCGCTCCTGGGACACCCGACAGATGTTTTTC. Its protein is CACDVLGDRSWDTRQMFF.

Note on this clone: Translating this DNA gives a protein that differs at residue 5 from the TCRdb one, which belongs to a much larger clone; a read error is likely, and the protein shown is this translation. The chain carries TRDV2 and TRDJ3, with a tentative D call TRDD3 (6 bases). The ends were cut back, 2 bases at V and 0 bases at J, with 19 bases in the middle. The CDR3 runs 20 residues. Looked up from germline, CDR1 is GEAIGNYY and CDR2 is EKD. The CDR3 spells CACDSTLGGFPSWDTRQMFF. CDR3 coding DNA: TGTGCCTGTGACAGTACCCTTGGGGGGTTCCCCTCCTGGGACACCCGACAGATGTTTTTC.

To note about this clone: TCRdb attributes to this sequence the protein of a much larger clone, which differs from the DNA translation at residue 5; a read error is likely, and the protein displayed is translated from the DNA. CDR3 residues: CACDSMYTDKLIF. Written as DNA, the CDR3 is TGTGCCTGTGACTCCATGTACACCGATAAACTCATCTTT. The rearrangement links TRDV2 to TRDJ1; D gene uncertain. Germline lookup yields CDR1 GEAIGNYY and CDR2 EKD. Trimming pared 3 bases from V and 0 bases from J, leaving 7 bases between. This CDR3 contains 13 residues.